The present T cell receptor beta chain was sequenced within a study of T-cell memory formation after mild COVID-19. About the research overall: The TCR clusters were mostly specific to one donor.

Per germline, CDR1 SQVTM and CDR2 ANQGSEA. V was clipped by 2 bases and J by 5 bases, with 15 bases between them. This CDR3 has 15 residues. Study observations and caveats: For contracting clones, CD4+ ones sat mainly in CM and EM, CD8+ in EMRA. A subset of responding clones appeared in pre-infection memory, suggesting cross-reactive memory joined.

5'RACE primed at constant segments yielded TCR alpha and TCR beta cDNA libraries bearing sample barcodes and UMIs. Using its own MiXCR run on the 5' RACE reads, TCRdb lists one record per CDR3 protein. The sample shows 180,000 or so distinct CDR3 sequences, around a tenth of them seen only once. A note on this clonotype: What it recognizes is unknown.

Specimen: PBMCs or a T cell subset sorted from them (not recorded which). The chain employs TRBV29-1 and TRBJ2-2; no definite D call. This clonotype originated in a man younger than 35 who had mild COVID-19 (a few samples of this study predate the infection). Cell type and time point are not known. The CDR3 nucleotides read TGCAGCGTTGAACCACACACATCCTTGACCGGGGAGCTGTTTTTT. Its translation is CSVEPHTSLTGELFF.